This entry lists 26 T cell receptor beta chains sequenced from one sample in a study of T cells in Graves' hyperthyroidism and ophthalmopathy. Researchers amplified the TCR beta CDR3 regions from RNA transcripts. RT-PCR in the first round (using the HTBI primer set) targeted the TCR CDR3. TCRdb passed the multiplex PCR reads through MiXCR, listing each CDR3 protein once. The repertoire holds 690,000 or so distinct CDR3 sequences, with over 15% as singletons. Source material: blood. All receptors come from a woman aged 45-60 years with Graves' hyperthyroidism that later progressed to Graves' ophthalmopathy.

This clonotype was observed a handful of times. The V call is TRBV19, the J call TRBJ1-2, with D perhaps matching TRBD1 (6 bases). The germline CDR1 and CDR2 sequences are LNHDA and SQIVND (reference sequence). The CDR3 consists of 14 residues. Between the trimmed V and J ends, which lost 9 bases and 4 bases, there was a span of 18 bases. CDR3 sequence: CASRPVTGFYGYTF. For the CDR3, the DNA is TGTGCCAGCCGTCCGGTAACAGGGTTCTATGGCTACACCTTC.

The table lists this clonotype with many counts. This rearrangement joins TRBV20-1 to TRBJ1-1, with 8 bases fitting TRBD1. The germline CDR1 and CDR2 sequences are DFQATT and SNEGSKA (reference sequence). The V segment lost 0 bases and the J segment 4 bases; nucleotides outside the gene matches: 7. The CDR3 runs to 15 residues. This CDR3 is CSARDNSDRATEAFF. CDR3 nucleotides: TGCAGTGCTAGAGATAATTCGGACAGGGCCACTGAAGCTTTCTTT.

This clonotype was observed many times. The chain combines TRBV12-3 or TRBV12-4 with TRBJ2-6, with D maybe TRBD1 (5 bases). V lost 5 bases to trimming and J lost 3 bases, with 8 bases between them. The CDR3 contains 14 residues. The CDR3 DNA sequence: TGTGCCAGCAGTCCAGGGTTTGGGGCCAACGTCCTGACTTTC. It encodes CASSPGFGANVLTF.

V and J are TRBV6-1 and TRBJ1-4, with a possible D match to TRBD1 (5 bases). The CDR3 contains 17 residues. Trimming removed 3 bases at V and 0 bases at J, with 14 bases between. Germline lookup yields CDR1 MNHNS and CDR2 SASEGT. The CDR3 nucleotides are TGTGCCAGCAGTGACCCGGGACTGATTGCAACTAATGAAAAACTGTTTTTT. It encodes CASSDPGLIATNEKLFF.

As concerns this clonotype: A much bigger clone sits one base away, suggesting this may be a read error. The rearrangement links TRBV7-9 to TRBJ2-7, with 10 bases aligning to TRBD1. CDR3 length equals 12 residues. CDR1 and CDR2 (germline): SEHNR, FQNEAQ (reference sequence). J was trimmed by 6 bases and V by 7 bases; bases with no gene match: 3. CDR3 in amino acids: CASTWTGGEQYF. As DNA, the CDR3 is TGTGCCAGCACCTGGACAGGGGGCGAGCAGTACTTC.

This sequence joins TRBV7-9 and TRBJ2-5; D is unresolved. The CDR3 extends over 12 amino acids. V was pared by 5 bases and J by 4 bases, with 8 bases between. CDR1 is SEHNR, CDR2 FQNEAQ, per germline (reference sequence). The CDR3 protein is CASSVVLETQYF. CDR3 nucleotide sequence: TGTGCCAGCAGCGTAGTATTAGAGACCCAGTACTTC.

This clonotype was counted many times. The chain has TRBV3-1 and TRBJ2-1; TRBD2 matches 8 bases. The CDR3 has 15 residues. The germline V gene encodes CDR1 LGHDT and CDR2 YNNKEL (reference sequence). J lost 2 bases, V lost 6 bases, and 6 bases had no gene match. The CDR3: CASRSAGGAYNEQFF. The CDR3 DNA follows: TGTGCCAGCAGATCGGCGGGGGGCGCCTACAATGAGCAGTTCTTC.

This clonotype has just a few counts. This chain joins TRBV12-3 or TRBV12-4 and TRBJ2-5; 11 bases map to TRBD2. CDR3 length: 17 residues. The ends lost 4 bases at V and 0 bases at J; junction bases unmatched: 7. In DNA, the CDR3 is TGTGCCAGCAGTTCTTTGACTAGCGGGGCTTACCAAGAGACCCAGTACTTC. Its protein is CASSSLTSGAYQETQYF.

V gene TRBV20-1 combines with J gene TRBJ2-4, with 7 bases identical to TRBD1. The J segment lost 0 bases and the V segment lost 5 bases, leaving 4 bases of the junction unmatched. The CDR3 length is 14 residues. Per the germline V gene, CDR1 is DFQATT and CDR2 is SNEGSKA (reference sequence). CDR3 bases: TGCAGTGCTGACAGGGCGCTAGCCAAAAACATTCAGTACTTC. Amino acids: CSADRALAKNIQYF.

This clonotype came up many times. For the CDR3, the DNA is TGTGCCAGCAGCCAAGGTCGTGGACAATTAGCTAACTATGGCTACACCTTC. Translation gives CASSQGRGQLANYGYTF. The chain couples TRBV14 to TRBJ1-2; a possible D gene is TRBD1 (5 bases). The germline CDR1 and CDR2 sequences are SGHDN and FVKESK. The CDR3 has 17 residues. V gave up 1 base and J gave up 0 bases, with 15 bases separating them.

This clonotype was detected a few times. This rearrangement joins TRBV10-3 to TRBJ1-1, with unresolved D. There are 13 residues in the CDR3. Trimming removed 2 bases from V and 3 bases from J, with 7 bases in between. Germline V gene sequence: CDR1 ENHRY, CDR2 SYGVKD. The DNA of the CDR3 is TGTGCCATCAGTGAGATGAGGTACACTGAAGCTTTCTTT. This gives the protein CAISEMRYTEAFF.

V usage is TRBV19 and J usage is TRBJ2-1, with 16 bases aligning to TRBD2. Germline values: CDR1 LNHDA, CDR2 SQIVND (reference sequence). J gave up 10 bases and V 9 bases, and 6 bases lay outside the gene matches. The CDR3 sequence is 14 residues long. In DNA form, the CDR3 reads TGTGCCAGCAGGGGACTAGCGGGGGGGCAAGAGCAGTTCTTC. This encodes CASRGLAGGQEQFF.

The chain carries TRBV27 and TRBJ1-2; no reliable D call. V dropped 6 bases and J dropped 4 bases, with 12 bases sitting between them. The CDR3 is made up of 13 amino acids. Germline V gene sequence: CDR1 MNHEY, CDR2 SMNVEV (reference sequence). The CDR3: CASSPKGPYGYTF. CDR3 sequence (DNA): TGTGCCAGCAGCCCAAAGGGCCCCTATGGCTACACCTTC.

The sample holds many counts of this clonotype. DNA for the CDR3: TGCAGTGCCAGCCAGGGGGACAATTCACCCCTCCACTTT. Translation gives CSASQGDNSPLHF. The gene calls are TRBV20-1 and TRBJ1-6; 7 bases match TRBD1. Germline V lookup: CDR1 DFQATT, CDR2 SNEGSKA (reference sequence). The CDR3 length is 13 residues. Germline trimming cut 6 bases from V and 7 bases from J; bases unmatched to any gene: 6.

V is TRBV11-2 and J is TRBJ2-1, with D possibly being TRBD2 (5 bases). Germline loops: CDR1 SGHAT, CDR2 FQNNGV. This CDR3 has 15 amino acids. With 8 bases removed from V and 0 bases from J, the gap between germline ends came to 14 bases. CDR3 in amino acids: CASGLAGASYNEQFF. CDR3 nucleotides: TGTGCCAGCGGGCTGGCGGGTGCCTCCTACAATGAGCAGTTCTTC.

The table lists this clonotype with a few counts. The chain employs TRBV20-1 and TRBJ2-7; TRBD1 matches at 8 bases. Germline V gene data show CDR1 as DFQATT and CDR2 as SNEGSKA (reference sequence). This CDR3 region has 15 residues. Unmatched junction bases numbered 12, after V lost 4 bases and J lost 4 bases. CDR3 sequence (DNA): TGCAGTGCTAACCCCCCGACAGGGGATGGGTACGAGCAGTACTTC. It yields the protein CSANPPTGDGYEQYF.

This clonotype occurred many times. The chain has TRBV11-2 and TRBJ2-3, with TRBD2 matching over 12 bases. The CDR3 has 19 amino acids. Trimming took 8 bases from V and 1 from J; bases not matched to a gene: 16. CDR1 and CDR2 (germline): SGHAT, FQNNGV. The CDR3 coding sequence is TGTGCCAGCGCAGGGGCACTAGCGGGGGGCCCCTTAGGCACAGATACGCAGTATTTT. Translated: CASAGALAGGPLGTDTQYF.

The chain employs TRBV29-1 and TRBJ1-2; D unresolved. This CDR3 has 13 amino acids. Germline V gene sequence: CDR1 SQVTM, CDR2 ANQGSEA. V was trimmed by 5 bases and J by 2 bases, leaving 12 bases between them. CDR3 sequence reads: CSVFGSENYGYTF. CDR3 in DNA: TGCAGCGTTTTTGGCTCGGAGAACTATGGCTACACCTTC.

This clonotype occurred a few times. The chain has TRBV20-1 and TRBJ1-3, with D possibly being TRBD1 (5 bases). V was trimmed by 7 bases and J by 3 bases, leaving 13 bases between them. The CDR3 has 13 amino acids. Germline-derived CDR1 and CDR2 are DFQATT and SNEGSKA (reference sequence). The CDR3 region is CSGTEGFGNTIYF. Written as DNA, the CDR3 is TGCAGTGGAACTGAGGGGTTTGGAAACACCATATATTTT.

This clonotype has more than one count but fewer than ten. The gene calls are TRBV12-3 or TRBV12-4 and TRBJ1-5; D is perhaps TRBD1 (5 bases). The CDR3 has 15 residues. Between the trimmed V and J ends, which lost 5 bases and 2 bases, there was a span of 13 bases. This CDR3 reads CASSLDTGRNQPQHF. CDR3 sequence (DNA): TGTGCCAGCAGTCTGGATACAGGACGCAATCAGCCCCAGCATTTT.

There are a few counts of this clonotype. The rearrangement joins TRBV7-6 to TRBJ2-7, with D perhaps given as TRBD1 or TRBD2 (5 bases each). Trimming removed 5 bases from V and 2 bases from J, with 25 bases in between. Germline-derived CDR1 and CDR2 are SGHVS and FNYEAQ. The CDR3 has 18 amino acids. The CDR3 DNA sequence: TGTGCCAGCAGCCCCCCCCTAATTGGGGACCTAAGGGCCTACGAGCAGTACTTC. Its protein is CASSPPLIGDLRAYEQYF.

This clonotype was found many times. The CDR3 is CASSSQTGGGMETQYF. CDR3 nucleotide sequence: TGTGCCAGCAGTTCCCAGACAGGGGGGGGCATGGAGACCCAGTACTTC. The chain combines TRBV12-3 or TRBV12-4 with TRBJ2-5; the match to TRBD1 covers 9 bases. Trimming took 4 bases from V and 5 from J; bases not matched to a gene: 11. CDR3 size: 16 residues.

Notes on this clonotype: At one end, the junction sequence differs from germline, possibly due to a read error. The rearrangement links TRBV5-1 to TRBJ1-1; D gene ambiguous. Germline-derived CDR1 and CDR2 are SGHRS and YFSETQ. This CDR3 is 14 amino acids long. CDR3 region: CASSFGGPDPEAFF. CDR3 nucleotide sequence: TGTGCCAGCAGCTTTGGAGGGCCAGACCCTGAAGCTTTCTTT.

The chain employs TRBV14 and TRBJ2-5; maybe TRBD1 (6 bases). The V gene lost 6 bases and the J gene lost 0 bases, with 26 bases spanning the gap. Germline CDR1 SGHDN, CDR2 FVKESK. The CDR3 covers 19 residues. The CDR3 DNA is TGTGCCAGCAGTCCAACAAACCCACGACAGGAAAGGTACCAAGAGACCCAGTACTTC. This encodes CASSPTNPRQERYQETQYF.

This clonotype was seen at least ten times. The rearrangement uses TRBV2 and TRBJ2-2; D is possibly TRBD2 (5 bases). The CDR3 has 15 amino acids. With 6 bases removed from V and 2 bases from J, the gap between germline ends came to 13 bases. Germline loops: CDR1 SNHLY, CDR2 FYNNEI. The CDR3 coding sequence is TGTGCCAGCAGGGCCGGGAACCAAAACACCGGGGAGCTGTTTTTT. Translating gives CASRAGNQNTGELFF.

With regard to this clonotype: This may be a read error: a much more frequent sequence differs by one nucleotide. CDR3 amino acids: CASSPGGAANEQFF. The CDR3, as DNA: TGTGCCAGCTCACCGGGAGGGGCGGCGAATGAGCAGTTCTTC. The chain has TRBV18 and TRBJ2-1; 7 bases align to TRBD2. Germline CDR1 is KGHSH and CDR2 is LQKENI. After removal of 3 bases from V and 7 bases from J, the junction contained 6 bases not matched to a gene. This CDR3 is 14 amino acids long.